A single sample is the source of the 25 T cell receptor beta chains below, sequenced in a study of regulatory T cells in long-lasting Graves disease. Documented time point: newly diagnosed GD, antithyroid drugs for less than 3 months. TCR sequences were obtained from RNA taken from PBMCs. For TCR beta, libraries came from iRepertoire HTBI primers and Arm-PCR of CDR3 regions. TCRdb reprocessed the multiplex PCR reads via MiXCR and lists one record per CDR3 protein. The repertoire includes approximately 560,000 distinct CDR3 sequences, about 16% of them detected once, and 9.5% to 15% sits in the top ten. A further study also used this sample, focusing on T cells in Graves' hyperthyroidism and ophthalmopathy.

The sequences come from peripheral blood mononuclear cells (PBMCs), collected at new diagnosis, from a patient treated with antithyroid drugs. These receptors all stem from a young man with Graves disease.

This clonotype was counted between two and nine times. The chain uses TRBV24-1 and TRBJ1-2, with a possible D match to TRBD1 (6 bases). Germline V CDR1 and CDR2: KGHDR, SFDVKD. The CDR3 totals 16 residues. Trimming stripped 3 bases from V and 0 bases from J, with 13 bases between. In DNA, the CDR3 is TGTGCCACCAGTGATCGCTCACAGGGAGCTAACTATGGCTACACCTTC. Translating it yields CATSDRSQGANYGYTF.

This clonotype was counted between two and nine times. V is TRBV3-1 and J is TRBJ2-2, with D tentatively TRBD2 (5 bases). The CDR3 sequence is 18 residues long. V was shortened by 1 base and J by 0 bases, with 15 bases between the two germline ends. Per germline, CDR1 LGHDT and CDR2 YNNKEL (reference sequence). The DNA of the CDR3 is TGTGCCAGCAGCCAAGCAGGACTCTCGGCCCCGAACACCGGGGAGCTGTTTTTT. This sequence encodes CASSQAGLSAPNTGELFF.

The V and J genes are TRBV3-1 and TRBJ2-4; 9 bases match TRBD1. CDR3 size: 20 residues. Unmatched junction bases numbered 15, after V lost 3 bases and J lost 0 bases. Germline-derived CDR1 and CDR2 are LGHDT and YNNKEL (reference sequence). CDR3 nucleotide sequence: TGTGCCAGCAGCCAGGGTTTTCCGGGACAGGGAATCCTAGCCAAAAACATTCAGTACTTC. This translates into CASSQGFPGQGILAKNIQYF.

The chain carries TRBV11-2 and TRBJ2-3, with TRBD1 matching over 7 bases. This CDR3 has 16 amino acids. The germline CDR1 and CDR2 sequences are SGHAT and FQNNGV. V was pared by 5 bases and J by 0 bases, with 8 bases of the junction left unmatched. CDR3 residues: CASSRLPTGSTDTQYF. CDR3 bases: TGTGCCAGCAGCCGCCTACCGACAGGGAGCACAGATACGCAGTATTTT.

This chain connects TRBV20-1 to TRBJ1-5, with unresolved D. The CDR3 consists of 16 residues. Trimming took 2 bases from V and 6 from J, leaving 20 bases between them. The V gene's germline CDR1 is DFQATT and CDR2 SNEGSKA (reference sequence). DNA for the CDR3: TGCAGTGCTAGACAACCTACAACCTCCGAGGCTCAGCCCCAGCATTTT. Translation gives CSARQPTTSEAQPQHF.

This clonotype appeared many times. The chain couples TRBV7-9 to TRBJ2-3, with D perhaps matching TRBD2 (5 bases). The length of the CDR3 is 14 residues. The ends were cut back, 7 bases at V and 5 bases at J, with 16 bases in the middle. Germline CDR1 and CDR2: SEHNR and FQNEAQ (reference sequence). CDR3 loop: CASIFGSDEDTQYF. In nucleotides, the CDR3 is TGTGCCAGCATCTTTGGTAGCGATGAAGATACGCAGTATTTT.

The chain combines TRBV28 with TRBJ2-1; 11 bases are a match to TRBD1. This CDR3 contains 15 residues. The V gene end was trimmed by 7 bases and the J gene end by 8 bases; junction bases not matched to a gene: 10. Germline values: CDR1 MDHEN, CDR2 SYDVKM. The CDR3 is CASIPGQGARDEQFF. The CDR3 coding sequence is TGTGCCAGCATCCCCGGACAGGGGGCTAGGGATGAGCAGTTCTTC.

This clonotype was counted a few times. The CDR3 DNA sequence: TGTGCCTGGAGTCTTGGACTAAGCAGCTCCTACAATGAGCAGTTCTTC. Translation: CAWSLGLSSSYNEQFF. This chain joins TRBV30 and TRBJ2-1; D is perhaps TRBD2 (6 bases). CDR3 length: 16 residues. The germline CDR1 and CDR2 sequences are GTSNPN and SVGIG (reference sequence). Trimming cost V 2 bases and J 0 bases, with 14 bases left between them.

This clonotype was seen ten or more times. J is TRBJ2-3 and V is TRBV11-2; D may be TRBD2 (5 bases). The CDR3 has 14 residues. V shed 4 bases and J shed 5 bases, with 13 bases lying between them. Per the germline V gene, CDR1 is SGHAT and CDR2 is FQNNGV. CDR3 protein: CASSSPGNRDTQYF. CDR3 sequence (DNA): TGTGCCAGCAGCTCCCCGGGAAATAGAGATACGCAGTATTTT. The full variable domain, its missing parts supplied by reference TRBV11-2 and TRBJ2-3, is EAGVAQSPRYKIIEKRQSVAFWCNPISGHATLYWYQQILGQGPKLLIQFQNNGVVDDSQLPKDRFSAERLKGVDSTLKIQPAKLEDSAVYLCASSSPGNRDTQYFGPGTRLTVL.

This clonotype was seen only a few times. V gene TRBV18 combines with J gene TRBJ2-3, with 7 bases fitting TRBD2. This CDR3 spans 17 amino acids. In germline, CDR1 is KGHSH, CDR2 LQKENI. The J segment lost 7 bases and the V segment lost 0 bases, leaving 13 bases of the junction unmatched. The CDR3 DNA reads TGTGCCAGCTCACCACCCGCCGGGACTAACGGGAGCTATACGCAGTATTTT. This sequence encodes CASSPPAGTNGSYTQYF.

This clonotype occurred a few times. This chain links TRBV9 with TRBJ2-5; D might be TRBD1 or TRBD2, each matching 5 bases. The CDR3 contains 16 residues. Germline V gene sequence: CDR1 SGDLS, CDR2 YYNGEE. The V and J ends lost 3 bases and 4 bases respectively, with 19 bases between them. The CDR3 reads CASSGPEGPRRETQYF. The CDR3, as DNA: TGTGCCAGCAGCGGCCCAGAGGGACCAAGGAGAGAGACCCAGTACTTC.

The chain carries TRBV29-1 and TRBJ1-1; 7 positions match TRBD1. The junction had 4 bases not matched to a gene; V was cut back by 4 bases and J by 5 bases. The CDR3 loop spans 12 amino acids. Germline V gene data show CDR1 as SQVTM and CDR2 as ANQGSEA. The CDR3 region has the DNA TGCAGCGTTGGCAGGGGGGAAACTGAAGCTTTCTTT. This sequence encodes CSVGRGETEAFF.

Many counts were recorded for this clonotype. This chain links TRBV5-1 with TRBJ2-7, with 9 bases fitting TRBD2. The germline gives CDR1 SGHRS, CDR2 YFSETQ. Trimming at V came to 0 bases and at J to 0 bases, leaving 10 bases not matched to a gene. The CDR3 totals 18 residues. As DNA, the CDR3 is TGCGCCAGCAGCTTGGGTGCTAGGGTAGCGGGAGACTCCTACGAGCAGTACTTC. As protein: CASSLGARVAGDSYEQYF.

The chain joins TRBV29-1 to TRBJ2-7; D remains unclear. Trimming cost V 6 bases and J 2 bases, with 17 bases left between them. Per the germline V gene, CDR1 is SQVTM and CDR2 is ANQGSEA. The length of the CDR3 is 14 residues. The CDR3 region is CSVVTPRTAYEQYF. CDR3 sequence (DNA): TGCAGCGTAGTGACACCCCGAACGGCCTACGAGCAGTACTTC.

J is TRBJ2-7 and V is TRBV20-1; 7 bases align to TRBD2. The V gene's germline CDR1 is DFQATT and CDR2 SNEGSKA (reference sequence). V shed 4 bases, J shed 4 bases, and the junction held 10 bases outside the gene matches. This CDR3 is built from 14 residues. CDR3 nucleotides: TGCAGTGCTAACCGAGGCGGGAGTGGTTACGAGCAGTACTTC. It is translated as CSANRGGSGYEQYF.

This clonotype was recorded a few times. The V call is TRBV19, the J call TRBJ1-1; no firm D call. Germline CDR1 and CDR2: LNHDA and SQIVND (reference sequence). V was clipped by 2 bases and J by 4 bases, with 14 bases between them. There are 15 residues in the CDR3. CDR3 nucleotides: TGTGCCAGTAGTATAATTTCGGGGTCTGGCACTGAAGCTTTCTTT. It encodes CASSIISGSGTEAFF.

This clonotype showed up many times. V is TRBV27 and J is TRBJ2-1; 7 bases agree with TRBD2. The assigned J gene may be wrong: the sequence end matches TRBJ2-5 better. The CDR3 sequence is 16 residues long. The germline gives CDR1 MNHEY, CDR2 SMNVEV (reference sequence). The CDR3 protein is CASSLEGSGGQETQYF. For the CDR3, the DNA is TGTGCCAGCAGTTTAGAGGGCTCGGGGGGCCAAGAGACCCAGTACTTC.

There are a few counts of this clonotype. This chain uses TRBV27 with TRBJ2-7; 8 bases line up with TRBD1. V was clipped by 0 bases and J by 4 bases; unmatched bases: 5. There are 15 residues in the CDR3. Germline V gives CDR1 MNHEY, CDR2 SMNVEV (reference sequence). The CDR3 DNA sequence: TGTGCCAGCAGTTTATCCTGGCAGGGGGCATACGAGCAGTACTTC. Translated: CASSLSWQGAYEQYF.

The rearrangement joins TRBV29-1 to TRBJ2-7, with 9 nucleotides matching TRBD1. CDR1 and CDR2 from the germline V gene are SQVTM and ANQGSEA. Trimming at V came to 7 bases and at J to 0 bases, leaving 7 bases not matched to a gene. This CDR3 region has 14 residues. In DNA, the CDR3 is TGCAGCGCCAAGTGGGACAGGGACTCCTACGAGCAGTACTTC. Protein: CSAKWDRDSYEQYF.

The V gene is TRBV27, the J gene TRBJ2-3, with 15 bases fitting TRBD2. CDR1 MNHEY and CDR2 SMNVEV come from the germline V gene (reference sequence). The junction had 6 bases not matched to a gene; V was cut back by 1 base and J by 4 bases. The CDR3 covers 18 residues. The CDR3 loop reads CASSLWGLAGGGSDTQYF. The DNA of the CDR3 is TGTGCCAGCAGTTTATGGGGACTAGCGGGAGGTGGGTCAGATACGCAGTATTTT.

The V and J genes are TRBV27 and TRBJ2-1, with unresolved D. The germline V and J ends were trimmed by 5 bases and 9 bases, with 14 bases remaining between them. Germline V lookup: CDR1 MNHEY, CDR2 SMNVEV (reference sequence). This CDR3 is 13 amino acids long. The CDR3 DNA follows: TGTGCCAGCAGTCCTTACGTCGGCGCTGAGCAGTTCTTC. This encodes CASSPYVGAEQFF.

This clonotype has a count of ten or more. The CDR3 DNA reads TGTGCCAGCAGACCTAGCGGGAGCTCGTCCTACGAGCAGTACTTC. This codes for CASRPSGSSSYEQYF. The chain has TRBV12-3 or TRBV12-4 and TRBJ2-7, with TRBD2 identical over 10 bases. This CDR3 contains 15 residues. After removal of 6 bases from V and 1 base from J, the junction contained 6 bases not matched to a gene.

This clonotype was detected only a few times. This chain uses TRBV5-4 with TRBJ2-1, with 9 bases lining up with TRBD1. Germline V CDR1 and CDR2: SGHNT, YYREEE (reference sequence). The CDR3 spans 13 residues. V trimming: 10 bases; J trimming: 7 bases; junction bases outside the gene matches: 9. For the CDR3, the DNA is TGTGCCTACCCAGGACAGGGGCATAATGAGCAGTTCTTC. It codes for CAYPGQGHNEQFF.

In its sample, this clonotype was seen a few times. This sequence joins TRBV5-1 and TRBJ2-7; 11 nucleotides align to TRBD2. The J segment lost 6 bases and the V segment lost 3 bases, leaving 11 bases of the junction unmatched. Germline loops: CDR1 SGHRS, CDR2 YFSETQ. This CDR3 spans 16 amino acids. The CDR3 region is CASSSLILAGASEQYF. CDR3 DNA: TGCGCCAGCAGCTCCCTCATACTAGCGGGAGCTTCCGAGCAGTACTTC.

V and J are TRBV11-2 and TRBJ2-1; D uncertain. TRBJ2-5 explains the end of the DNA better; the J call may be wrong. Germline values: CDR1 SGHAT, CDR2 FQNNGV. The CDR3 totals 13 residues. Here the CDR3 DNA reads TGTGCCAGCAGCTTAGAAGACTTTGGGACCCAGTACTTC. Its protein product is CASSLEDFGTQYF.